Sequencing of this TCR beta chain was carried out in a study of human T cells and chemical hapten exposure. Germline lookup yields CDR1 DFQATT and CDR2 SNEGSKA (reference sequence). The CDR3 contains 13 residues. The junction had 2 bases not matched to a gene; V was cut back by 0 bases and J by 4 bases. This clonotype occurred a few times. The library put unique molecular identifiers onto individual cDNA molecules. TCRdb itself ran the RACE reads through MiXCR, one entry per CDR3 protein. This sample has roughly 100,000 distinct CDR3 sequences, with over 8% found just once. Time point of the sample: healthy volunteer bleed at 2 weeks. It was from unfractionated whole blood that total RNA was extracted.

J is TRBJ2-7 and V is TRBV20-1; 8 bases match TRBD1. This clonotype was sampled from a female donor in good health. Some clones in this sample may be carry-over from other donors' samples. Sample: whole blood. CDR3 bases: TGCAGTGCTAGAGACACAGGGGGGTACGAGCAGTACTTC. Translated, it gives CSARDTGGYEQYF.